Shown below are 19 T cell receptor beta chains from a single sample sequenced in a study of blood T cell repertoires in COVID-19. Using immunoSEQ multiplex PCR, the repertoire was profiled, and TCRdb retains in-frame clones only, with some absent. The table records 250,000 to 300,000 clones, roughly 90% of them present only once. Sequencing was done on a sample of PBMCs or T cells enriched from blood (not recorded which). The source is a woman aged 40 to 50 with acute COVID-19.

This clone was recorded a few times. Other DNA variants within this sample encode the same CDR3. The chain couples TRBV5-1 to TRBJ2-7, with TRBD1 identical over 7 bases. This CDR3 comprises 15 residues. V was pared by 4 bases and J by 0 bases, with 7 bases of the junction left unmatched. Germline lookup yields CDR1 SGHRS and CDR2 YFSETQ. The DNA for the CDR3 is TGCGCCAGCAGCCCCCGACAGGGAACCTCCTACGAGCAGTACTTC. Protein sequence: CASSPRQGTSYEQYF.

This clone was picked up one time. The chain recombines TRBV28 with TRBJ1-6, with a weak D call TRBD1 (6 bases). Per germline, CDR1 MDHEN and CDR2 SYDVKM. V dropped 5 bases and J dropped 7 bases, with 15 bases sitting between them. This CDR3 region has 15 residues. The CDR3 loop reads CASSTTGLENSPLHF. The CDR3 DNA sequence: TGTGCCAGCAGTACGACAGGTCTGGAGAATTCACCCCTCCACTTT.

This chain links TRBV2 with TRBJ2-1, with D perhaps matching TRBD1 (6 bases). V was pared by 6 bases and J by 7 bases, with 16 bases between. CDR1 SNHLY and CDR2 FYNNEI come from the germline V gene. The CDR3 is 14 amino acids. CDR3 sequence: CASRGRGLFNEQFF. CDR3 DNA: TGTGCCAGCAGGGGCAGGGGCCTGTTTAATGAGCAGTTCTTC.

V and J are TRBV4-2 and TRBJ1-2, with unresolved D. This CDR3 comprises 14 residues. Germline V gene lookup returns CDR1 LGHNA and CDR2 YNFKEQ. V was clipped by 4 bases and J by 0 bases, with 9 bases between them. CDR3 loop: CASSPPRANYGYTF. In DNA, the CDR3 is TGTGCCAGCAGCCCGCCGCGGGCTAACTATGGCTACACCTTC.

The chain couples TRBV27 to TRBJ1-6, with D perhaps matching TRBD1 (6 bases). V lost 0 bases to trimming and J lost 9 bases, with 15 bases between them. The CDR3 is 16 amino acids. From germline, CDR1 is MNHEY and CDR2 SMNVEV (reference sequence). CDR3 sequence: CASSLSLGQKFSPLHF. The CDR3 DNA sequence: TGTGCCAGCAGTTTATCGCTAGGACAGAAGTTTTCACCCCTCCACTTT.

To note about this clone: Mismatch with germline at one junction end may stem from a read error. This sequence joins TRBV9 and TRBJ2-7; TRBD2 might be the D (6 bases). The CDR3 has 15 amino acids. Germline CDR1 is SGDLS and CDR2 is YYNGEE. CDR3 sequence (DNA): TGTGTCAGCAGCGTAGACCTCGGGAGTTCCTACGAGCAGTACTTC. It yields the protein CVSSVDLGSSYEQYF.

The V and J genes are TRBV2 and TRBJ1-5; 8 bases fit TRBD1. This CDR3 is 17 amino acids long. Germline CDR1 SNHLY, CDR2 FYNNEI. The V gene end was trimmed by 2 bases and the J gene end by 2 bases; junction bases not matched to a gene: 8. CDR3 loop: CASSEFPPTGGNQPQHF. The CDR3 nucleotides are TGTGCCAGCAGTGAATTCCCCCCGACAGGGGGCAATCAGCCCCAGCATTTT.

This rearrangement joins TRBV5-8 to TRBJ2-1; D not certain. The CDR3 runs to 17 residues. With 1 base removed from V and 7 bases from J, the gap between germline ends came to 21 bases. The germline V gene encodes CDR1 SGHTS and CDR2 YDEGEE. The CDR3 is CASSLFLAAINLNEQFF. For the CDR3, the DNA is TGTGCCAGCAGCTTGTTCCTGGCTGCCATCAATTTGAATGAGCAGTTCTTC.

The CDR3 region is CASSPLGGEIYGYTF. The CDR3 DNA is TGTGCCAGCTCACCACTTGGAGGGGAGATTTATGGCTACACCTTC. The chain is built from TRBV18 and TRBJ1-2; perhaps TRBD1 as D (5 bases). The CDR3 has 15 amino acids. V was cut by 1 base and J by 5 bases, with 14 bases left in between. Germline CDR1 KGHSH, CDR2 LQKENI.

The CDR3 nucleotides read TGTGCCAGCAGCCGTAGCGGGGGGGGCTCCTACGAGCAGTACTTC. Translation gives CASSRSGGGSYEQYF. The chain employs TRBV7-2 and TRBJ2-7; 11 bases are a match to TRBD2. The J segment lost 0 bases and the V segment lost 5 bases, leaving 3 bases of the junction unmatched. Germline loops: CDR1 SGHTA, CDR2 FQGNSA. This CDR3 has 15 residues.

CDR3 nucleotide sequence: TGTGCCAGCACAGGAGGGGGCGCCCCTTATGGCTACACCTTC. Translation gives CASTGGGAPYGYTF. V gene TRBV28 combines with J gene TRBJ1-2; 7 bases are shared with TRBD1. CDR3 length: 14 residues. J gave up 5 bases and V 7 bases, and 10 bases lay outside the gene matches. Germline-derived CDR1 and CDR2 are MDHEN and SYDVKM.

The chain employs TRBV7-2 and TRBJ2-1; 9 bases are a match to TRBD1. Germline V gene data show CDR1 as SGHTA and CDR2 as FQGNSA. V lost 3 bases to trimming and J lost 1 base; unmatched junction nucleotides: 4. The CDR3 contains 16 residues. CDR3 nucleotide sequence: TGTGCCAGCAGCTTTTCCGGGACAGGGTCCTACAATGAGCAGTTCTTC. Translated: CASSFSGTGSYNEQFF.

The chain carries TRBV5-1 and TRBJ2-4; maybe TRBD1 (6 bases). Trimming removed 0 bases from V and 6 bases from J, with 13 bases in between. The germline CDR1 and CDR2 sequences are SGHRS and YFSETQ. The CDR3 consists of 15 residues. CDR3 region: CASSLAEGGVNIQYF. DNA of the CDR3: TGCGCCAGCAGCTTGGCCGAAGGGGGAGTAAACATTCAGTACTTC.

The chain links TRBV11-2 to TRBJ2-1; 10 bases match TRBD2. Trimming took 5 bases from V and 5 from J; bases not matched to a gene: 12. The CDR3 contains 17 residues. The germline V gene encodes CDR1 SGHAT and CDR2 FQNNGV. The chain's CDR3 is CASSPRGSGRAHNEQFF. The DNA for the CDR3 is TGTGCCAGCAGCCCGCGGGGGAGCGGGAGGGCCCACAATGAGCAGTTCTTC.

The chain uses TRBV28 and TRBJ1-2; D ambiguous. The CDR3 has 13 residues. V lost 5 bases and J 4 bases, leaving 11 bases between the germline ends. Germline V gene lookup returns CDR1 MDHEN and CDR2 SYDVKM. The CDR3 sequence: CASSTTGAYGYTF. The DNA of the CDR3 is TGTGCCAGCAGTACTACGGGTGCCTATGGCTACACCTTC.

V gene TRBV4-1 combines with J gene TRBJ1-1; D uncertain. This CDR3 is built from 14 residues. Trimming removed 4 bases at V and 1 base at J, with 10 bases between. CDR1 is MGHRA and CDR2 is YSYEKL in the germline V gene. CDR3: CASSPTPGNTEAFF. The DNA for the CDR3 is TGCGCCAGCAGCCCCACCCCGGGGAACACTGAAGCTTTCTTT.

The genes are TRBV5-4 and TRBJ1-2, with TRBD1 as a possible D gene (6 bases). Germline V gives CDR1 SGHNT, CDR2 YYREEE (reference sequence). Trimming left V 6 bases short and J 7 bases short, with 16 bases between. The CDR3 consists of 13 residues. The CDR3 region is CASTLQGFGGYTF. For the CDR3, the DNA is TGTGCCAGCACCCTGCAGGGGTTCGGTGGCTACACCTTC.

CDR3 amino acids: CASSLKAGGPGEQFF. CDR3 nucleotides: TGCGCCAGCAGCTTGAAAGCGGGGGGGCCGGGTGAGCAGTTCTTC. The chain combines TRBV5-1 with TRBJ2-1; 10 bases map to TRBD2. The CDR3 consists of 15 residues. V shed 1 base, J shed 9 bases, and the junction held 7 bases outside the gene matches. CDR1 and CDR2 (germline): SGHRS, YFSETQ.

A note on this clone: The sample has other DNA sequences that encode this CDR3 too. The chain employs TRBV5-6 and TRBJ1-6, with D tentatively TRBD1 (6 bases). Per the germline V gene, CDR1 is SGHDT and CDR2 is YYEEEE. The CDR3 spans 14 residues. The ends were cut back, 0 bases at V and 7 bases at J, with 8 bases in the middle. Here the CDR3 reads CASSLGQGNSPLHF. In DNA form, the CDR3 reads TGTGCCAGCAGCTTGGGGCAGGGGAATTCACCCCTCCACTTT.